This TCR beta chain was observed in a study of blood T cell repertoires in COVID-19. Study at large: The cDNA or gDNA used as material had been derived from T cells, B-cell-depleted T cells, or PBMCs.

Sequencing was performed with immunoSEQ multiplex PCR; in TCRdb, only in-frame clones are kept and a portion is missing. The table has 40,000 to 60,000 clones, 86% seen once. Germline V gene data show CDR1 as LGHNA and CDR2 as YNFKEQ. The CDR3 is 16 amino acids. Trimming removed 4 bases from V and 6 bases from J; junction bases left unmatched: 6. This chain connects TRBV4-2 to TRBJ2-1; TRBD2 matches at 13 bases. Material: peripheral blood. This TCR was recovered from a man older than 75 with active COVID-19. In DNA, the CDR3 is TGTGCCAGCAGCCCGACCGGGACTAGCGGGGTCAATGAGCAGTTCTTC. Its protein is CASSPTGTSGVNEQFF.